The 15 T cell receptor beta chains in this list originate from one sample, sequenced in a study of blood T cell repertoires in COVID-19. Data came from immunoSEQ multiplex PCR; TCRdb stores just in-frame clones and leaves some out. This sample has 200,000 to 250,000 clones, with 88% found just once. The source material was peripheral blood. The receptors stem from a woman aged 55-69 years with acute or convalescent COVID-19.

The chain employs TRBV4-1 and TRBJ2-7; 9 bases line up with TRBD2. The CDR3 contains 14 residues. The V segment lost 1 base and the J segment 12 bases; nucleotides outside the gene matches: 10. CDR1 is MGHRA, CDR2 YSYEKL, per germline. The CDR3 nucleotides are TGCGCCAGCAGCCAAGGGACTAGCGCCACTCTACGGTACTTC. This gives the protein CASSQGTSATLRYF.

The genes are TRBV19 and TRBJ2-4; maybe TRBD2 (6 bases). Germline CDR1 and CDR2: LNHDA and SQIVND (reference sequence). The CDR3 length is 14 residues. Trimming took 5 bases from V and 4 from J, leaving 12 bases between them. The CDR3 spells CASSSVGGKNIQYF. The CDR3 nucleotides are TGTGCCAGTAGTTCGGTGGGGGGTAAAAACATTCAGTACTTC.

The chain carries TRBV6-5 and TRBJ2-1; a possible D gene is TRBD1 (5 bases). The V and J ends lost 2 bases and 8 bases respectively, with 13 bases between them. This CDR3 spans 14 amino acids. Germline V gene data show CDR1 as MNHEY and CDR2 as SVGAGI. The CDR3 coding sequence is TGTGCCAGCAGTTACAGCAGGGTTGGCGATGAGCAGTTCTTC. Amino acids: CASSYSRVGDEQFF.

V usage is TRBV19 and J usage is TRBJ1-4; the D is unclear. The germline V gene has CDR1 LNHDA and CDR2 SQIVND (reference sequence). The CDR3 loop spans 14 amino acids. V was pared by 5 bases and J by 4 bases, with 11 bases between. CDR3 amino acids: CASSRRQDNEKLFF. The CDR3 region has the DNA TGTGCCAGTAGTCGCAGGCAGGATAATGAAAAACTGTTTTTT.

CDR3 in amino acids: CASSYREPPTYEQYF. The CDR3 DNA follows: TGTGCCAGCAGTTACAGGGAGCCACCCACCTACGAGCAGTACTTC. This chain joins TRBV6-5 and TRBJ2-7; possible D gene TRBD2, 5 bases. V gave up 2 bases and J gave up 2 bases, with 13 bases separating them. The CDR3 length is 15 residues. CDR1 and CDR2 (germline): MNHEY, SVGAGI.

The CDR3 region has the DNA TGCGCCAGCAGCCAAGGCACTAGCGGGGGGGCCGTCAATGAGCAGTTCTTC. Translation gives CASSQGTSGGAVNEQFF. J is TRBJ2-1 and V is TRBV4-1, with TRBD2 matching 13 bases. The germline gives CDR1 MGHRA, CDR2 YSYEKL. V dropped 1 base and J dropped 6; count of bases not matched to a gene: 6. This CDR3 region has 17 residues.

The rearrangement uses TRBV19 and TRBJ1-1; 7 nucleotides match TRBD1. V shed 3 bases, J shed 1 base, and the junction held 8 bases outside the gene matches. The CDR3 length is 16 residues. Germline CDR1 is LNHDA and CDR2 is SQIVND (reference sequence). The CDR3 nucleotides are TGTGCCAGTAGTATGGGAGTCCGGACAGGGAACACTGAAGCTTTCTTT. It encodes CASSMGVRTGNTEAFF.

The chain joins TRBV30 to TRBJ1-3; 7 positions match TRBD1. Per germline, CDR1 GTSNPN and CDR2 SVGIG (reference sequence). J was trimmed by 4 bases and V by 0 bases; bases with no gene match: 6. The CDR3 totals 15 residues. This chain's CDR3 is CAWSVRGGLGNTIYF. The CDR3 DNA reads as TGTGCCTGGAGTGTACGAGGGGGCTTGGGAAACACCATATATTTT. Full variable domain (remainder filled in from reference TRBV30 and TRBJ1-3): SQTIHQWPATLVQPVGSPLSLECTVEGTSNPNLYWYRQAAGRGLQLLFYSVGIGQISSEVPQNLSASRPQDRQFILSSKKLLLSDSGFYLCAWSVRGGLGNTIYFGEGSWLTVV.

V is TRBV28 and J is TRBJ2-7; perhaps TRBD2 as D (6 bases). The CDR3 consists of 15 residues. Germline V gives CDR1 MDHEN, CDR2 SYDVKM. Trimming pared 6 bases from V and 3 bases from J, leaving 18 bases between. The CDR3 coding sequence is TGTGCCAGCAGACCCCCGGGAGCCCCACGCTACGAGCAGTACTTC. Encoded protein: CASRPPGAPRYEQYF.

As DNA, the CDR3 is TGTGCCATCAGTTTTACAGGGGGTGAGACTGAAGCTTTCTTT. This encodes CAISFTGGETEAFF. This sequence joins TRBV10-3 and TRBJ1-1, with TRBD1 matching 8 bases. Unmatched junction bases numbered 7, after V lost 5 bases and J lost 5 bases. This CDR3 is 14 amino acids long. Germline CDR1 and CDR2: ENHRY and SYGVKD.

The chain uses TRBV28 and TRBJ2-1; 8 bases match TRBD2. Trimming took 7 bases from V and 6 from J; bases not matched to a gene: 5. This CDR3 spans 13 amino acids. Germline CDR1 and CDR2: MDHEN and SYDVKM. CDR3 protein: CASKSGSRNEQFF. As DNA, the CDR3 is TGTGCCAGCAAGAGCGGGAGCCGCAATGAGCAGTTCTTC.

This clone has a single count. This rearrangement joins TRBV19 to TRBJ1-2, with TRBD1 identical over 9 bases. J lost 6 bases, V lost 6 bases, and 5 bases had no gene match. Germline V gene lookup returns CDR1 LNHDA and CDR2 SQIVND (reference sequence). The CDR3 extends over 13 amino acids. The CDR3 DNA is TGTGCCAGTAGAGCAACAGGGGGCCATGGCTACACCTTC. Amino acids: CASRATGGHGYTF.

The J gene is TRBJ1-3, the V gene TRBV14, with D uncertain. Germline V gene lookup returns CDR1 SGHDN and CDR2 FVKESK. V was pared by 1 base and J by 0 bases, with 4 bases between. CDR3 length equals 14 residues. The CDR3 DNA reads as TGTGCCAGCAGCCAAGTTCGCTCTGGAAACACCATATATTTT. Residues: CASSQVRSGNTIYF.

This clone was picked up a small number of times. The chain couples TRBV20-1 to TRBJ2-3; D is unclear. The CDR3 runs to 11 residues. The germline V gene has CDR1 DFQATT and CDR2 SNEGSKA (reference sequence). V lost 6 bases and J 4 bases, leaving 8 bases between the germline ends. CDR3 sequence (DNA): TGCAGTGCGAGGCCTGCAGATACGCAGTATTTT. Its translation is CSARPADTQYF.

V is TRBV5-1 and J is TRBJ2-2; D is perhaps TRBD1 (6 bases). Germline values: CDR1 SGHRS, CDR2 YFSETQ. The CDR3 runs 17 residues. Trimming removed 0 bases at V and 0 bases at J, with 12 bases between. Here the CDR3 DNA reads TGCGCCAGCAGCTTGGGCCACAGGGATGCGAACACCGGGGAGCTGTTTTTT. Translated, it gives CASSLGHRDANTGELFF.